The next 28 T cell receptor beta chains were all read from a single sample in a study of control samples from healthy donors and cancer patients. TCRdb's copy holds only in-frame clones and misses some; the assay was immunoSEQ multiplex PCR. Among roughly 190,000 clones listed, roughly 89% were seen once. Sequencing was carried out using blood. The source is a young woman in good health.

The rearrangement joins TRBV5-1 to TRBJ1-6, with D possibly TRBD1 on 5 matching bases. V lost 0 bases and J lost 8, with 9 bases in between. The germline CDR1 and CDR2 sequences are SGHRS and YFSETQ. The CDR3 extends over 14 amino acids. DNA for the CDR3: TGCGCCAGCAGCTTGGTAGTAGGGGATTCACCCCTCCACTTT. Its translation: CASSLVVGDSPLHF.

The table lists this clone with a count of one. V and J are TRBV30 and TRBJ1-6; 7 nucleotides match TRBD1. The CDR3 is 13 residues long. The germline V gene has CDR1 GTSNPN and CDR2 SVGIG (reference sequence). After removal of 5 bases from V and 5 bases from J, the junction contained 3 bases not matched to a gene. CDR3 nucleotide sequence: TGTGCCTGGGGACAGGCCCATAATTCACCCCTCCACTTT. This codes for CAWGQAHNSPLHF.

J is TRBJ2-3 and V is TRBV6-5; 8 bases match TRBD2. V dropped 2 bases and J dropped 2; count of bases not matched to a gene: 6. This CDR3 has 16 residues. Germline loops: CDR1 MNHEY, CDR2 SVGAGI. CDR3 residues: CASSYLSSGDTDTQYF. CDR3 coding DNA: TGTGCCAGCAGTTACCTGAGTAGCGGGGACACAGATACGCAGTATTTT.

V is TRBV19 and J is TRBJ1-3; D remains unclear. The CDR3 totals 14 residues. V gave up 3 bases and J gave up 0 bases, with 6 bases separating them. Germline V gene sequence: CDR1 LNHDA, CDR2 SQIVND (reference sequence). The CDR3 region has the DNA TGTGCCAGTAGTATCGGATTCTCTGGAAACACCATATATTTT. Translation: CASSIGFSGNTIYF. Full variable domain (missing parts from reference TRBV19 and TRBJ1-3): DGGITQSPKYLFRKEGQNVTLSCEQNLNHDAMYWYRQDPGQGLRLIYYSQIVNDFQKGDIAEGYSVSREKKESFPLTVTSAQKNPTAFYLCASSIGFSGNTIYFGEGSWLTVV.

This chain joins TRBV19 and TRBJ2-3; 7 bases are a match to TRBD1. Germline V lookup: CDR1 LNHDA, CDR2 SQIVND (reference sequence). This CDR3 spans 18 amino acids. V shed 5 bases and J 3 bases; nucleotides not matched to a gene: 17. The CDR3 DNA sequence: TGTGCCAGTAGTGGGGGACAGCACCTACACCGCCCAACAGATACGCAGTATTTT. As protein: CASSGGQHLHRPTDTQYF.

CDR3 region: CASSPGNGGNTIYF. The CDR3, as DNA: TGTGCCAGCAGTCCAGGGAATGGGGGAAACACCATATATTTT. V gene TRBV28 combines with J gene TRBJ1-3; possible D gene TRBD1, 5 bases. Per germline, CDR1 MDHEN and CDR2 SYDVKM. The CDR3 sequence is 14 residues long. V lost 5 bases and J lost 4, with 12 bases in between.

In its sample, this clone was seen once. Other DNA sequences within the sample encode an identical CDR3. This rearrangement joins TRBV12-3 or TRBV12-4 to TRBJ1-3; D perhaps matches TRBD1 (5 bases). The V and J ends lost 6 bases and 0 bases respectively, with 6 bases between them. This CDR3 spans 13 amino acids. DNA of the CDR3: TGTGCCAGCAGGGACAACTCTGGAAACACCATATATTTT. Translating it yields CASRDNSGNTIYF.

This chain links TRBV15 with TRBJ2-1; 11 positions agree with TRBD2. CDR1 and CDR2 from the germline V gene are LNHNV and YYDKDF (reference sequence). V dropped 6 bases and J dropped 5; count of bases not matched to a gene: 3. The CDR3 spans 14 residues. The CDR3, as DNA: TGTGCCACCAGAAGACTAGCGGGGAACAATGAGCAGTTCTTC. It codes for CATRRLAGNNEQFF.

The V and J genes are TRBV18 and TRBJ2-7; tentatively, D is TRBD1 or TRBD2 (5 bases each). This CDR3 comprises 14 residues. Trimming took 2 bases from V and 2 from J, leaving 10 bases between them. Germline V gene lookup returns CDR1 KGHSH and CDR2 LQKENI. The CDR3: CASSPIRDPYEQYF. In DNA form, the CDR3 reads TGTGCCAGCTCACCAATACGGGACCCCTACGAGCAGTACTTC. The whole variable domain, filled in from reference TRBV18 and TRBJ2-7, reads NAGVMQNPRHLVRRRGQEARLRCSPMKGHSHVYWYRQLPEEGLKFMVYLQKENIIDESGMPKERFSAEFPKEGPSILRIQQVVRGDSAAYFCASSPIRDPYEQYFGPGTRLTVT.

The chain has TRBV11-2 and TRBJ1-4, with TRBD1 matching 9 bases. The CDR3 is 14 residues long. Germline CDR1 and CDR2: SGHAT and FQNNGV. Unmatched junction bases numbered 3, after V lost 2 bases and J lost 8 bases. CDR3 DNA sequence: TGTGCCAGCAGCTTATCCGGGACAGGGGAAAAACTGTTTTTT. Encoded protein: CASSLSGTGEKLFF.

V is TRBV6-2 or TRBV6-3 and J is TRBJ1-1; no reliable D call. From germline, CDR1 is MNHEY and CDR2 SVGEGT. V dropped 2 bases and J dropped 0 bases, with 7 bases sitting between them. This CDR3 region has 14 residues. The CDR3 sequence is CASSYLGLNTEAFF. CDR3 bases: TGTGCCAGCAGTTACCTGGGGTTGAACACTGAAGCTTTCTTT.

This chain uses TRBV7-6 with TRBJ2-5; perhaps TRBD1 as D (6 bases). Per germline, CDR1 SGHVS and CDR2 FNYEAQ. This CDR3 comprises 14 residues. V lost 5 bases and J lost 2, with 12 bases in between. Here the CDR3 DNA reads TGTGCCAGCAGCGATCACAGGGTACAAGAGACCCAGTACTTC. Protein product: CASSDHRVQETQYF.

With regard to this clone: Other DNA sequences in this specimen translate into the identical CDR3. V is TRBV6-4 and J is TRBJ2-3; D remains unclear. Trimming removed 2 bases from V and 3 bases from J, with 6 bases in between. The CDR3 is 13 residues long. Germline V CDR1 and CDR2: MRHNA, SNTAGT. As DNA, the CDR3 is TGTGCCAGCAGTGACCGGGTGACAGATACGCAGTATTTT. Translation: CASSDRVTDTQYF.

The gene calls are TRBV18 and TRBJ1-6, with 7 bases matching TRBD1. The trim removed 2 bases at V and 6 bases at J, leaving 4 bases unmatched. The CDR3 consists of 15 residues. CDR1 is KGHSH, CDR2 LQKENI, per germline. The CDR3 sequence: CASSPWTGPNSPLHF. In nucleotides, the CDR3 is TGTGCCAGCTCACCATGGACAGGCCCTAATTCACCCCTCCACTTT.

This rearrangement joins TRBV7-9 to TRBJ2-2, with 8 bases that match TRBD2. This CDR3 is built from 15 residues. The germline CDR1 and CDR2 sequences are SEHNR and FQNEAQ (reference sequence). V shed 1 base and J 2 bases; nucleotides not matched to a gene: 0. The CDR3 region has the DNA TGTGCCAGCAGCTTAGGGACTAGCAACACCGGGGAGCTGTTTTTT. This gives the protein CASSLGTSNTGELFF.

The V gene is TRBV6-4, the J gene TRBJ1-6; TRBD1 is a possible D gene (5 bases). From germline, CDR1 is MRHNA and CDR2 SNTAGT. Trimming took 0 bases from V and 6 from J, leaving 6 bases between them. The CDR3 is made up of 14 amino acids. This chain's CDR3 is CASSDSGANSPLHF. The CDR3 nucleotides read TGTGCCAGCAGTGACTCCGGGGCTAATTCACCCCTCCACTTT.

The chain has TRBV6-1 and TRBJ1-2; D possibly corresponds to TRBD1 (5 bases). Germline V gives CDR1 MNHNS, CDR2 SASEGT. V lost 1 base, J lost 1 base, and 7 bases lay in between. The CDR3 length is 14 residues. CDR3 in amino acids: CASSEGGDNYGYTF. The DNA for the CDR3 is TGTGCCAGCAGTGAAGGGGGGGATAACTATGGCTACACCTTC.

V is TRBV28 and J is TRBJ2-5; TRBD2 matches at 8 bases. CDR1 MDHEN and CDR2 SYDVKM come from the germline V gene. V lost 6 bases, J lost 7 bases, and 7 bases stayed unmatched. CDR3 length: 13 residues. CDR3 nucleotides: TGTGCCAGCAGGGGGGGACTAGACTGGACCCAGTACTTC. Translating gives CASRGGLDWTQYF.

The rearrangement uses TRBV12-5 and TRBJ1-5; TRBD1 matches at 9 bases. Trimming at V came to 7 bases and at J to 1 base, leaving 8 bases not matched to a gene. This CDR3 comprises 16 residues. CDR1 and CDR2 (germline): LGHNT, FRNRAP. The CDR3 region is CASAATQGASNQPQHF. The CDR3 bases are TGTGCTAGTGCCGCGACACAGGGGGCAAGCAATCAGCCCCAGCATTTT.

This chain connects TRBV7-9 to TRBJ2-5; unclear D gene. The germline gives CDR1 SEHNR, CDR2 FQNEAQ (reference sequence). With 0 bases removed from V and 5 bases from J, the gap between germline ends came to 13 bases. The CDR3 is 15 amino acids. The CDR3 DNA reads TGTGCCAGCAGCTTAGCGGGCCTAGTAGGTGAGACCCAGTACTTC. This encodes CASSLAGLVGETQYF.

The chain carries TRBV7-3 and TRBJ2-5; D is unresolved. Germline V gene data show CDR1 as SGHTA and CDR2 as FQGTGA. The CDR3 is 13 amino acids. Trimming left V 5 bases short and J 0 bases short, with 7 bases between. The CDR3 nucleotides read TGTGCCAGCAGCCCCAAGAACCAAGAGACCCAGTACTTC. Translated: CASSPKNQETQYF.

This sequence joins TRBV11-1 and TRBJ2-5; the match to TRBD2 covers 10 bases. Germline CDR1 and CDR2: SGHAT and FQDESV (reference sequence). CDR3 length: 16 residues. Unmatched junction bases numbered 6, after V lost 2 bases and J lost 3 bases. CDR3 coding DNA: TGTGCCAGCAGCTTAACTAGCGGGACCGTAAAAGAGACCCAGTACTTC. Translated, it gives CASSLTSGTVKETQYF.

This clone was seen more than once but under ten times. The V and J genes are TRBV5-1 and TRBJ1-1, with 10 bases matching TRBD1. The CDR3 sequence is 15 residues long. J was trimmed by 6 bases and V by 3 bases; bases with no gene match: 8. Germline assignment: CDR1 SGHRS and CDR2 YFSETQ. CDR3: CASSSRPGQGSEAFF. CDR3 sequence (DNA): TGCGCCAGCAGCTCCCGACCGGGACAGGGGTCTGAAGCTTTCTTT.

This chain uses TRBV7-2 with TRBJ1-1, with D perhaps matching TRBD1 (5 bases). V lost 2 bases to trimming and J lost 6 bases, with 16 bases between them. The CDR3 length is 15 residues. CDR1 is SGHTA and CDR2 is FQGNSA in the germline V gene. CDR3 amino acids: CASSLRGAERAEAFF. The CDR3 coding sequence is TGTGCCAGCAGCTTAAGGGGCGCCGAGAGGGCTGAAGCTTTCTTT.

This sequence joins TRBV28 and TRBJ2-7; D gene ambiguous. The CDR3 sequence is 15 residues long. Trimming took 6 bases from V and 0 from J, leaving 15 bases between them. Germline V CDR1 and CDR2: MDHEN, SYDVKM. CDR3 protein: CASSPLYGLSYEQYF. CDR3 in DNA: TGTGCCAGCAGCCCCCTCTACGGCCTCTCCTACGAGCAGTACTTC.

The genes are TRBV7-8 and TRBJ1-6; 11 positions match TRBD1. The CDR3 runs 16 residues. Looked up from germline, CDR1 is SGHVS and CDR2 is FQNEAQ. V dropped 3 bases and J dropped 6; count of bases not matched to a gene: 4. Written as DNA, the CDR3 is TGTGCCAGCAGCTTGGGACAGGGGGTAGGTAATTCACCCCTCCACTTT. The encoded protein is CASSLGQGVGNSPLHF. Complete variable domain (other parts from reference TRBV7-8 and TRBJ1-6): GAGVSQSPRYKVAKRGQDVALRCDPISGHVSLFWYQQALGQGPEFLTYFQNEAQLDKSGLPSDRFFAERPEGSVSTLKIQRTQQEDSAVYLCASSLGQGVGNSPLHFGNGTRLTVT.

The chain has TRBV5-1 and TRBJ1-1; unclear D gene. Trimming removed 4 bases from V and 2 bases from J, with 6 bases in between. The CDR3 runs 12 residues. Germline V gene data show CDR1 as SGHRS and CDR2 as YFSETQ. CDR3: CASSTDNTEAFF. Here the CDR3 DNA reads TGCGCCAGCAGCACGGACAACACTGAAGCTTTCTTT.

The chain joins TRBV6-5 to TRBJ1-1; 7 nucleotides match TRBD1. The junction had 2 bases not matched to a gene; V was cut back by 0 bases and J by 4 bases. The V gene's germline CDR1 is MNHEY and CDR2 SVGAGI. CDR3 length: 14 residues. The CDR3 protein is CASSYSRGGTEAFF. Written as DNA, the CDR3 is TGTGCCAGCAGTTACTCCAGGGGGGGCACTGAAGCTTTCTTT.